This TCR beta chain was recovered during a study of T cell responses to AZD1222 COVID-19 vaccine. Whole-study results and caveats: Two doses of AZD1222 preceded a rise in Spike-specific TCR breadth and depth.

This CDR3 comprises 16 residues. Trimming removed 9 bases from V and 0 bases from J, with 18 bases in between. Looked up from germline, CDR1 is LNHDA and CDR2 is SQIVND (reference sequence). The protocol was immunoSEQ multiplex PCR, while the TCRdb copy is restricted to in-frame clones and leaves out a portion. The sample carries around 130,000 clones, around 90% recorded once. Points on this clone: The antigen is not known.

The gene calls are TRBV19 and TRBJ1-5; possibly TRBD1 for D (6 bases). The receptor was derived from an adult in good health. Sequencing used peripheral blood, obtained on day 0 of AZD1222 vaccination. The CDR3 region is CASRPGHLDSNQPQHF. As DNA, the CDR3 is TGTGCCAGCAGACCGGGACACCTCGATAGCAATCAGCCCCAGCATTTT.